A single count supports the clone carrying this TCR beta chain. Its antigen is unknown. The data derive from a study of T cell responses to AZD1222 COVID-19 vaccine. This table comes from immunoSEQ multiplex PCR, and its TCRdb copy is limited to in-frame clones, with some not included. The top ten hold 1.5% to 2% of the sample, which has 150,000 or so clones, 70% to 90% seen once. Study findings and constraints: Clonal diversity was possibly underestimated; the donors were predominantly white British and more often female.

The CDR3 has 11 residues. The junction had 1 base not matched to a gene; V was cut back by 5 bases and J by 6 bases. The germline V gene has CDR1 DFQATT and CDR2 SNEGSKA (reference sequence). The chain carries TRBV20-1 and TRBJ1-3; 7 bases fit TRBD1. The receptor's source is an adult in good health. Material: peripheral blood, obtained on day 0 of AZD1222 vaccination. DNA for the CDR3: TGCAGTGCTGACAGGGAAAACACCATATATTTT. This encodes CSADRENTIYF.